This paragraph reports one T cell receptor (beta chain). Germline values: CDR1 SGHTA, CDR2 FQGNSA. V was clipped by 6 bases and J by 7 bases; unmatched bases: 6. This CDR3 is built from 14 residues. Per the authors' pipeline: From reference gene primer amplification, estimates of nucleated cell counts were derived. This table comes from immunoSEQ multiplex PCR, and its TCRdb copy is limited to in-frame clones, with some not included. That table supplies the V and J calls and clone size; D and trimming were determined from the DNA. The table shows about 110,000 clones, with 72% occurring only once. The data stem from a study of blood T cell repertoires in COVID-19. Study background: The samples span acute and convalescent COVID-19 from the United States, Italy and Spain. PBMCs, B-cell-depleted T cells, or T cells provided the cDNA or gDNA that made up the material.

The sequencing input was peripheral blood. The sequence was collected from an older woman with acute or convalescent COVID-19. V is TRBV7-2 and J is TRBJ2-1, with 10 bases fitting TRBD2. The CDR3 region has the DNA TGTGCCAGCAGAGCGGGGGGGCGAATAAATGAGCAGTTCTTC. Translating gives CASRAGGRINEQFF.